This T cell receptor beta chain was sequenced during a study of blood T cell repertoires in COVID-19. Study overall: Sites across the United States, Italy and Spain contributed samples from acute and convalescent COVID-19. Nucleic acid was either cDNA or gDNA, and it came from T cells, B-cell-depleted T cells, or PBMCs.

How the authors handled the data: Nucleated cell number was recorded as an estimate derived from reference gene primer amplification. The assay was immunoSEQ multiplex PCR, and TCRdb's table has in-frame clones only and misses some. D and trimming were read from the DNA, whereas the V and J calls and clone size are those reported in that table. Counted here are about 110,000 clones, roughly four fifths occurring once; the ten biggest clones make up just over 4%. This CDR3 has 14 residues. V was clipped by 0 bases and J by 4 bases, with 9 bases between them. The germline V gene encodes CDR1 MNHEY and CDR2 SVGAGI.

The sequenced sample consisted of peripheral blood. V gene TRBV6-5 combines with J gene TRBJ1-2; tentatively, D is TRBD1 (6 bases). The clonotype was recovered from a woman in her seventies with acute or convalescent COVID-19. The CDR3 region has the DNA TGTGCCAGCAGTTACTCCACAGGGACCTATGGCTACACCTTC. Translation: CASSYSTGTYGYTF.